The present TCR beta chain was sequenced within a study of blood T cell repertoires in COVID-19. Study information: Italy, Spain and the United States were the sources of the convalescent and acute COVID-19 samples. The analysed material was cDNA or gDNA that came from T cells, B-cell-depleted T cells, or PBMCs.

Study processing details: Estimation of nucleated cell counts relied on the amplification of reference gene primers. Method: immunoSEQ multiplex PCR; TCRdb's copy keeps in-frame clones and lacks some. D and trimming were read from the DNA, whereas the V and J calls and clone size are those reported in that table. The table records over 200,000 clones, roughly 84% of them present only once. This clone has only a few counts. Germline V gives CDR1 SGHVS, CDR2 FQNEAQ. V lost 4 bases, J lost 3 bases, and 8 bases stayed unmatched. The CDR3 consists of 17 residues. Input material: peripheral blood. The TCR comes from a woman older than 75 with active or convalescent COVID-19. The gene calls are TRBV7-8 and TRBJ1-5; TRBD1 matches 11 bases. The CDR3 nucleotides read TGTGCCAGCAGCTCCCGGACAGGGGGCGCATACAATCAGCCCCAGCATTTT. This codes for CASSSRTGGAYNQPQHF.